This T cell receptor (beta chain) was documented in a study of control samples from healthy donors and cancer patients. Repertoires were generated with immunoSEQ multiplex PCR, while TCRdb's copy carries only in-frame clones and drops some. The sample comprises tens of thousands of clones, more than 85% of which are singletons, and 0.91% rests with the top ten. The CDR3 loop spans 13 amino acids. The V and J ends lost 3 bases and 2 bases respectively, with 9 bases between them. The germline V gene encodes CDR1 SGDLS and CDR2 YYNGEE. The source is a man younger than 40 with colorectal cancer. Input material: PBMCs. The chain joins TRBV9 to TRBJ2-7, with no clear D. This chain's CDR3 is CASSANPAYEQYF. In nucleotides, the CDR3 is TGTGCCAGCAGCGCCAACCCCGCCTACGAGCAGTACTTC.